The present entry profiles one TCR beta chain with its context. The sample belongs to a study of blood T cell repertoires in COVID-19. Study-level background: COVID-19 samples from acute and convalescent phases originated in the United States, Italy and Spain. PBMCs, B-cell-depleted T cells, or T cells provided the cDNA or gDNA that made up the material.

In the original workflow: Using reference gene primer amplification, nucleated cell counts were estimated. Repertoires were generated with immunoSEQ multiplex PCR, while TCRdb's copy carries only in-frame clones and drops some. V and J calls plus clone size are reproduced from that table; the DNA served to infer D and trimming. This sample carries around 100,000 clones, about 85% of them seen once, and the ten largest clones take about 3.4%. The CDR3 contains 14 residues. The germline V and J ends were trimmed by 6 bases and 8 bases, with 16 bases remaining between them. Germline CDR1 reads SGHTA; CDR2 reads FQGNSA.

Sequenced: peripheral blood. The chain joins TRBV7-2 to TRBJ1-4; TRBD1 might be the D (6 bases). The sequence was collected from a man aged 35-49 years with acute or convalescent COVID-19. The CDR3, as DNA: TGTGCCAGCAGTGATAGGGGGGGGGCGGAAAAACTGTTTTTT. This translates into CASSDRGGAEKLFF.